This T cell receptor beta chain was identified in a study of cytotoxic CD8 clonotypes in ibrutinib-treated CLL. Study summary: The sample average was 255,043 productive templates and 100,000 or so productive rearrangements.

Profiling relied on immunoSEQ multiplex PCR, and the TCRdb table lists in-frame clones only, not all of them. Of hundreds of thousands of clones listed, 70% are singletons. CDR1 and CDR2 (germline): MGHDK, SYGVNS. Deletions cut 4 bases from V and 8 bases from J, with 6 bases between. The CDR3 sequence is 11 residues long. The clonotype comes from a human donor with chronic lymphocytic leukemia. This chain connects TRBV25-1 to TRBJ2-1; D gene uncertain. Sample: PBMCs, taken after 24 months of ibrutinib treatment. CDR3 in DNA: TGTGCCAGCAGTGTTCACGATGAGCAGTTCTTC. As protein: CASSVHDEQFF. Full variable domain (rest looked up from reference TRBV25-1 and TRBJ2-1): EADIYQTPRYLVIGTGKKITLECSQTMGHDKMYWYQQDPGMELHLIHYSYGVNSTEKGDLSSESTVSRIRTEHFPLTLESARPSHTSQYLCASSVHDEQFFGPGTRLTVL.